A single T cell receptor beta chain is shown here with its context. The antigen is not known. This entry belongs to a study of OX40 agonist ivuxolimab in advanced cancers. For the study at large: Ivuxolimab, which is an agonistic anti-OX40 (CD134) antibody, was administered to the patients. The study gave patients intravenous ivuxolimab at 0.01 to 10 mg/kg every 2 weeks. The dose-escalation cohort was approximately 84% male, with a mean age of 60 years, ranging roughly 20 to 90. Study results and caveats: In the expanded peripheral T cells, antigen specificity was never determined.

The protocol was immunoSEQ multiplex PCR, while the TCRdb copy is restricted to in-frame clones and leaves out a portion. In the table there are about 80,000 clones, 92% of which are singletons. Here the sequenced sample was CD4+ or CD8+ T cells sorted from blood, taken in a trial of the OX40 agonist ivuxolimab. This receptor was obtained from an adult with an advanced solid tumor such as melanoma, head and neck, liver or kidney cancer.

The chain's CDR3 is CASSLSRGFGNTIYF. In DNA form, the CDR3 reads TGTGCCAGCAGCTTGTCCAGGGGTTTTGGAAACACCATATATTTT. This chain joins TRBV5-5 and TRBJ1-3, with D possibly being TRBD1 (6 bases). Germline loops: CDR1 SGHKS, CDR2 YYEKEE (reference sequence). V was cut by 1 base and J by 3 bases, with 11 bases left in between. The CDR3 is made up of 15 amino acids. Variable domain in full (rest from reference TRBV5-5 and TRBJ1-3): DAGVTQSPTHLIKTRGQQVTLRCSPISGHKSVSWYQQVLGQGPQFIFQYYEKEERGRGNFPDRFSARQFPNYSSELNVNALLLGDSALYLCASSLSRGFGNTIYFGEGSWLTVV.